This TCR beta chain came from a study of T cell responses to AZD1222 COVID-19 vaccine. Study-wide context: Pooled together were second doses at about 4 or about 12 weeks.

Produced via immunoSEQ multiplex PCR; TCRdb's table is partial and in-frame only. The sample consists of 130,000 to 150,000 clones, around nine tenths of them appearing once. V was cut by 0 bases and J by 0 bases, with 7 bases left in between. The CDR3 sequence is 15 residues long. CDR1 is SGHRS, CDR2 YFSETQ, per germline. General study results and limits: Donors skewed white British and female; clonal diversity was possibly underestimated.

Concerning this clone itself: Its antigen is as yet unknown.

The sequences come from peripheral blood, collected on day 0 of AZD1222 vaccination. The chain recombines TRBV5-1 with TRBJ2-1; D perhaps matches TRBD2 (5 bases). This sequence originates from an adult in good health. The CDR3 DNA is TGCGCCAGCAGCTTGGCCGCGGGCTCCTACAATGAGCAGTTCTTC. Amino acid sequence: CASSLAAGSYNEQFF.